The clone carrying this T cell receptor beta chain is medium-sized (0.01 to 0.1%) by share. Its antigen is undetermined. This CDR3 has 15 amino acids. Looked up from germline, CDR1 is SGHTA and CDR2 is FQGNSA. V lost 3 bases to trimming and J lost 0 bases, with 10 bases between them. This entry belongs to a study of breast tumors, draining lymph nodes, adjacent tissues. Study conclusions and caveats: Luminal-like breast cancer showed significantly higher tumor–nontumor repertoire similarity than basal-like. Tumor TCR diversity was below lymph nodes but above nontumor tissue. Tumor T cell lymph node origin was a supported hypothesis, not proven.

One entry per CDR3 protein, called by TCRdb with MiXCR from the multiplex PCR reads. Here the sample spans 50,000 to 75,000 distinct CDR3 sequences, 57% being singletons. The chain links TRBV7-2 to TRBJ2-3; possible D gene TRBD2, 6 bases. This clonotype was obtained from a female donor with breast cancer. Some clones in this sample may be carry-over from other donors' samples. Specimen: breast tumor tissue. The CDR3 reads CASSLDYSSTDTQYF. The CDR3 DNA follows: TGTGCCAGCAGCTTGGACTACTCTAGCACAGATACGCAGTATTTT.